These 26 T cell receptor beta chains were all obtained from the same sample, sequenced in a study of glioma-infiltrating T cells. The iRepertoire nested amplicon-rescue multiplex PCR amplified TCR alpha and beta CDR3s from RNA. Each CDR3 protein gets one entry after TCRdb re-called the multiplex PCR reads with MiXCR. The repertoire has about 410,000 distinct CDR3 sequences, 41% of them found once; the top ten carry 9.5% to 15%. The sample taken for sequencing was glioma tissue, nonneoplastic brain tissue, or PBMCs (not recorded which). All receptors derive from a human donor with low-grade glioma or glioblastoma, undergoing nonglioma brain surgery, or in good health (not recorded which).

CDR3 nucleotide sequence: TGTGCCAGCAGGGACAGGGGTTATGGCTACACCTTC. This gives the protein CASRDRGYGYTF. The chain carries TRBV7-9 and TRBJ1-2, with 9 bases identical to TRBD1. The J segment lost 5 bases and the V segment lost 6 bases, leaving 1 base of the junction unmatched. Germline-derived CDR1 and CDR2 are SEHNR and FQNEAQ (reference sequence). This CDR3 comprises 12 residues.

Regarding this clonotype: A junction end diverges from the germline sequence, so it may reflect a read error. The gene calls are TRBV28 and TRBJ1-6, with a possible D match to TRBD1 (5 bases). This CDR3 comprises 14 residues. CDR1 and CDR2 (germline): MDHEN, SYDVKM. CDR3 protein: CASSPIGGNSPLNF. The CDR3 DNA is TGTGCCAGCAGTCCTATCGGGGGTAATTCACCCCTCAACTTT.

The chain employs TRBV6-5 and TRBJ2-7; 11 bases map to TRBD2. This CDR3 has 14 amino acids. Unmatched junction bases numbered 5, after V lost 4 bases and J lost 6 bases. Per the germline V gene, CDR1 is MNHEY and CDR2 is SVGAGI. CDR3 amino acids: CASSSLAGAREQYF. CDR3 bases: TGTGCCAGCAGTTCACTAGCGGGAGCCCGCGAGCAGTACTTC.

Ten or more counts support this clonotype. The chain's CDR3 is CASSLDRPPSTF. CDR3 sequence (DNA): TGTGCCAGCAGCTTGGACAGGCCCCCCAGCACCTTC. J is TRBJ1-2 and V is TRBV7-9, with TRBD1 matching over 7 bases. The CDR3 is 12 amino acids. Germline values: CDR1 SEHNR, CDR2 FQNEAQ (reference sequence). V was pared by 3 bases and J by 13 bases, with 8 bases of the junction left unmatched. Full variable domain (rest looked up from reference TRBV7-9 and TRBJ1-2): DTGVSQNPRHKITKRGQNVTFRCDPISEHNRLYWYRQTLGQGPEFLTYFQNEAQLEKSRLLSDRFSAERPKGSFSTLEIQRTEQGDSAMYLCASSLDRPPSTFGSGTRLTVV.

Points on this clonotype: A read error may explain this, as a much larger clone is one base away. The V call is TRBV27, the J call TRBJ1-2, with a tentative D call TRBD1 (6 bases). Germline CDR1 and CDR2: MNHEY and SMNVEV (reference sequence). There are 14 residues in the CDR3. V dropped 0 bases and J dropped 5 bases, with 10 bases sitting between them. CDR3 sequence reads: CASSLSRGPYGYTF. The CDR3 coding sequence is TGTGCCAGCAGTTTATCCAGGGGTCCATATGGCTACACCTTC.

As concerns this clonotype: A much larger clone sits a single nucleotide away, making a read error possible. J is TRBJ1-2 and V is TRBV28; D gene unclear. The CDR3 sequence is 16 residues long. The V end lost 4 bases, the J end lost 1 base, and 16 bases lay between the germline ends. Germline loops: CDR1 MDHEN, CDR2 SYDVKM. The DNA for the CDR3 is TGTGCCAGCAGTTCCTACCTGGGCGAATTTAACTATGGCTACACCTTC. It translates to CASSSYLGEFNYGYTF.

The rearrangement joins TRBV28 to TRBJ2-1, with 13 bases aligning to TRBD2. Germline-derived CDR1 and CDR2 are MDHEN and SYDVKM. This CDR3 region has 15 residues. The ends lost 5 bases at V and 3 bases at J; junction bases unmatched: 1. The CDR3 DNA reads TGTGCCAGCAGTGGGACTAGCGGGATCTACAATGAGCAGTTCTTC. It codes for CASSGTSGIYNEQFF. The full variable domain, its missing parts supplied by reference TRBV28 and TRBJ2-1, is DVKVTQSSRYLVKRTGEKVFLECVQDMDHENMFWYRQDPGLGLRLIYFSYDVKMKEKGDIPEGYSVSREKKERFSLILESASTNQTSMYLCASSGTSGIYNEQFFGPGTRLTVL.

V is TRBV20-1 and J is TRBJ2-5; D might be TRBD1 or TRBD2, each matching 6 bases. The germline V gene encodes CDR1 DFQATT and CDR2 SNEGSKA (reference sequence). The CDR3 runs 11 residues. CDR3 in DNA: TGCGGTTGGGGGGCCCAAGAGACCCAGTACTTC. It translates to CGWGAQETQYF.

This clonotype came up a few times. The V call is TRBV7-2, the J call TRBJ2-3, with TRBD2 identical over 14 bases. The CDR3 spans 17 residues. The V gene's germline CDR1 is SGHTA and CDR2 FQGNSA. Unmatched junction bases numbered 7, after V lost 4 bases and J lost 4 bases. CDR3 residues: CASSWSGTSGRPDTQYF. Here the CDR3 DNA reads TGTGCCAGCAGCTGGTCCGGGACTAGCGGGAGACCAGATACGCAGTATTTT.

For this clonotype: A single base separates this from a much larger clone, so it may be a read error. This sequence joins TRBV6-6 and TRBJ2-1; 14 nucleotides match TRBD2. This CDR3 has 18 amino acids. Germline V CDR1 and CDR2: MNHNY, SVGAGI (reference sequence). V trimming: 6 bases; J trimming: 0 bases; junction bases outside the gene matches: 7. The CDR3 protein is CASRAGTSGSISYNEQFF. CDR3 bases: TGTGCCAGCAGAGCCGGGACTAGCGGGAGTATCTCCTACAATGAGCAGTTCTTC.

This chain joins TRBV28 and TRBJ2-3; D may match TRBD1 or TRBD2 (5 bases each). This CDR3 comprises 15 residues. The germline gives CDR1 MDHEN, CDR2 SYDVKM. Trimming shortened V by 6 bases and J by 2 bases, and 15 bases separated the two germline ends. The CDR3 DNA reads TGTGCCAGCAGCGGGGCTAGCTCTATCACAGATACGCAGTATTTT. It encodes CASSGASSITDTQYF.

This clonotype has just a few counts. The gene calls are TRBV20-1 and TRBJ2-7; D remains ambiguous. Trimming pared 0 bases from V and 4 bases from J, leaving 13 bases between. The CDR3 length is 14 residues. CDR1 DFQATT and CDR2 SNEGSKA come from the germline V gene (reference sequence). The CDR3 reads CSARDHGLTYEQYF. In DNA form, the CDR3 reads TGCAGTGCTAGAGATCACGGTCTTACTTACGAGCAGTACTTC.

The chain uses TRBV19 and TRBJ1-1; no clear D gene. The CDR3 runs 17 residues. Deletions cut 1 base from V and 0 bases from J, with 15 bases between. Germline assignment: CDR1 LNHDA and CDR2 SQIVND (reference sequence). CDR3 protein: CASSIGVGGPVNTEAFF. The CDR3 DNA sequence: TGTGCCAGTAGTATAGGTGTGGGCGGTCCCGTGAACACTGAAGCTTTCTTT.

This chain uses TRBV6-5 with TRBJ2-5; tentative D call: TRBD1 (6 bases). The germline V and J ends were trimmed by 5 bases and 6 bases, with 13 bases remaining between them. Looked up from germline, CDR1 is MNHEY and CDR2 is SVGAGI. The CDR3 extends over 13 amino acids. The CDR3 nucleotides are TGTGCCAGCAGTGATTGGGGGCTAAAGACCCAGTACTTC. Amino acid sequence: CASSDWGLKTQYF.

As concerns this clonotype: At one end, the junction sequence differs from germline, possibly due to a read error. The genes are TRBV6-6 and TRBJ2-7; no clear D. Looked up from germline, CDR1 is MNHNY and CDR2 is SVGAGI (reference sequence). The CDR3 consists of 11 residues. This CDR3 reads CASIYRDEQYF. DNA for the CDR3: TGTGCCAGCATTTACCGGGACGAGCAGTACTTC.

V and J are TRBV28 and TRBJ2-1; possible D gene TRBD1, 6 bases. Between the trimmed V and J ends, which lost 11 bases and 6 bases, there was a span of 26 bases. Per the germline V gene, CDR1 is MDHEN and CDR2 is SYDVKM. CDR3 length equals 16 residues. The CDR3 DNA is TGTGCCGGCACACTCCACAGGCAGGGGATAGGCAATGAGCAGTTCTTC. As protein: CAGTLHRQGIGNEQFF.

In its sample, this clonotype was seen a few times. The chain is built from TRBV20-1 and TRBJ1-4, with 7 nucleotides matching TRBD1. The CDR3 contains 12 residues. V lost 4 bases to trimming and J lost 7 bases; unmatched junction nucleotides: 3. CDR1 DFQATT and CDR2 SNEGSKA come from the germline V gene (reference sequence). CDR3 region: CSAKGAGEKLFF. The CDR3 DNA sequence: TGCAGTGCTAAGGGGGCCGGTGAAAAACTGTTTTTT.

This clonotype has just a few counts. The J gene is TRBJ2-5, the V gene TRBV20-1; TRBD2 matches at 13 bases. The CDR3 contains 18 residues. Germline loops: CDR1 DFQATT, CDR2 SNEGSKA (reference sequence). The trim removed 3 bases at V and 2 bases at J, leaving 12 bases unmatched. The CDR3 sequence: CSASAGTSGVYIQETQYF. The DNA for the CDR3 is TGCAGTGCTAGTGCCGGGACTAGCGGGGTTTATATTCAAGAGACCCAGTACTTC.

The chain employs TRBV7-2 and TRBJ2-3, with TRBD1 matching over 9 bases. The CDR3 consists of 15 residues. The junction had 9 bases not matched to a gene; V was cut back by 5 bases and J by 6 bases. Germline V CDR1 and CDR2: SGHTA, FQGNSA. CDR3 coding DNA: TGTGCCAGCAGCCCGACAGGACAGGGGCCGGATACGCAGTATTTT. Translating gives CASSPTGQGPDTQYF.

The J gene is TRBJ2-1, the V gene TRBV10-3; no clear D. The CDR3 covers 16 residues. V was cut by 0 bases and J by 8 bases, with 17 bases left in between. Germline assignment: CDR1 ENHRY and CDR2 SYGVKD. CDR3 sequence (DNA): TGTGCCATCAGTGAGTCGAAAAGACCCCCTTGGGATGAGCAGTTCTTC. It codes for CAISESKRPPWDEQFF.

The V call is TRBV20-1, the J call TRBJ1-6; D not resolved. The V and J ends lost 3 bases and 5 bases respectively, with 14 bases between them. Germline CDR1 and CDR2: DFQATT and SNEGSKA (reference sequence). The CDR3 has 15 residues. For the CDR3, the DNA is TGCAGTGCTAGGCTTTCGGGGTATAATAATTCACCCCTCCACTTT. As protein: CSARLSGYNNSPLHF.

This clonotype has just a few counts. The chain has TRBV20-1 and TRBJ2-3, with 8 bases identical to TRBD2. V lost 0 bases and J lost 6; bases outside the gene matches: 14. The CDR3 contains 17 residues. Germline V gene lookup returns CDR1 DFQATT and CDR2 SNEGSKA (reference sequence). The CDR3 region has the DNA TGCAGTGCTAGAGATGTTACGGCTAGCGGGCCCCTTGATACGCAGTATTTT. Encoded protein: CSARDVTASGPLDTQYF.

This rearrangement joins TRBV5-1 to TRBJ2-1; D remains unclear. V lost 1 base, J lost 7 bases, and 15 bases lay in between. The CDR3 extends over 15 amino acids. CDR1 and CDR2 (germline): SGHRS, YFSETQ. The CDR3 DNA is TGCGCCAGCAGCTTGCAACCGGCAGGAGAAAATGAGCAGTTCTTC. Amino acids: CASSLQPAGENEQFF.

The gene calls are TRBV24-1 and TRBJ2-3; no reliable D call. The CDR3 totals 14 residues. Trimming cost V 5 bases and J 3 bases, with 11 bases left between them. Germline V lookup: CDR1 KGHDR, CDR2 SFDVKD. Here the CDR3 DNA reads TGTGCCACCAGTGGAAAGGGATGGACAGATACGCAGTATTTT. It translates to CATSGKGWTDTQYF.

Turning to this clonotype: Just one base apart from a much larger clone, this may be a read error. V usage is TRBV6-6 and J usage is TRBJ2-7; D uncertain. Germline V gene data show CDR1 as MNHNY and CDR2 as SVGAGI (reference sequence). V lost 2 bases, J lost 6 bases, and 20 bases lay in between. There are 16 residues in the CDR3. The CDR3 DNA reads TGTGCCAGCAGTTACAAAAGGGTTACCCCATCTGGCGAGCAGTACTTC. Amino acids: CASSYKRVTPSGEQYF.

For the CDR3, the DNA is TGTGCCAGCAGCTTAGCGATTCTCAACACCGGGGAGCTGTTTTTT. It translates to CASSLAILNTGELFF. The rearrangement joins TRBV7-8 to TRBJ2-2; D not resolved. CDR3 size: 15 residues. Trimming removed 0 bases from V and 2 bases from J, with 7 bases in between. Per the germline V gene, CDR1 is SGHVS and CDR2 is FQNEAQ.